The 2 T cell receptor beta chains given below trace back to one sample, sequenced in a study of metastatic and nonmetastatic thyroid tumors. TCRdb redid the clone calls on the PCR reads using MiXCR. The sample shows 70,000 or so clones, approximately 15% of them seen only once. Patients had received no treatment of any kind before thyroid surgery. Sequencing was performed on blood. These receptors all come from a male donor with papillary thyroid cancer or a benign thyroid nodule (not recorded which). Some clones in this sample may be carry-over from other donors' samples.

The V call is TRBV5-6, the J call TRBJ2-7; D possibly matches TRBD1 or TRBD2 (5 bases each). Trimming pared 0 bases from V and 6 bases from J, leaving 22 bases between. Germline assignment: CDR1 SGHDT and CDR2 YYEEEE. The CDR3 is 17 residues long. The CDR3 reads CASSLAGSGWSRGEQYF. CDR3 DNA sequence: TGTGCCAGCAGCTTGGCCGGATCAGGCTGGTCGAGGGGCGAGCAGTACTTC. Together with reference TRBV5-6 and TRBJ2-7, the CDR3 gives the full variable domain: DAGVTQSPTHLIKTRGQQVTLRCSPKSGHDTVSWYQQALGQGPQFIFQYYEEEERQRGNFPDRFSGHQFPNYSSELNVNALLLGDSALYLCASSLAGSGWSRGEQYFGPGTRLTVT.

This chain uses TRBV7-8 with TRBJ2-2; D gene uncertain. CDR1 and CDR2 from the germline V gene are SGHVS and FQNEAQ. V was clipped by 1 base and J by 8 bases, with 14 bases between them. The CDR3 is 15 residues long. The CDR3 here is CASSLVLVTAGELFF. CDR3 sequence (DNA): TGTGCCAGCAGCTTAGTGCTAGTCACCGCGGGGGAGCTGTTTTTT.